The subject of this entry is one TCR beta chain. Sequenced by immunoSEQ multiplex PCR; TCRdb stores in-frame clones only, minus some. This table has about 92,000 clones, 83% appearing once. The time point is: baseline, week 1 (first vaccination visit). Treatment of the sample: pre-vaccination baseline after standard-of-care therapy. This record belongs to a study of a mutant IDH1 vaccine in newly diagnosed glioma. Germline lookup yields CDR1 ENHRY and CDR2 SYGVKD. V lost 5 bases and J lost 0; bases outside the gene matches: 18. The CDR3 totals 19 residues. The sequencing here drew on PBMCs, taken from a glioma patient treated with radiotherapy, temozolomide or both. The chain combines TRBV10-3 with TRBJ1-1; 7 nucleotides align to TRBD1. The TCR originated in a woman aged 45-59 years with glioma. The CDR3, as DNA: TGTGCCATCAGTAAAAGGTCCCACGCTGCGACAGGGTTGAACACTGAAGCTTTCTTT. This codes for CAISKRSHAATGLNTEAFF.